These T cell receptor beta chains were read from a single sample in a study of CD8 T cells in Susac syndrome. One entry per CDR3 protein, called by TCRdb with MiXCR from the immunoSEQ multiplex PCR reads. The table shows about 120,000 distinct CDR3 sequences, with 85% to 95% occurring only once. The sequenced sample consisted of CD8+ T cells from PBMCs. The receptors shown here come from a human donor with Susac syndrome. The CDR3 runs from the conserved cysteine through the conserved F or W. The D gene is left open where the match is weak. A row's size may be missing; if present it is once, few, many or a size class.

CASSLGFGEQYF | TGTGCCAGCAGCTTAGGGTTTGGCGAGCAGTACTTC | . | TRBJ2-7 | TRBV7-9 | .
CASSLAGLTYNEQFF | TGTGCCAGCAGTTTAGCGGGGTTAACCTACAATGAGCAGTTCTTC | . | TRBJ2-1 | TRBV27 | .
CASSVWDRSTDTQYF | TGTGCCAGCAGCGTATGGGACAGGAGCACAGATACGCAGTATTTT | . | TRBJ2-3 | TRBV9 | TRBD1
CASSLSPWDLFSDPTRPQHF | TGTGCCAGCAGTTTATCACCCTGGGACCTTTTTTCGGACCCAACCAGGCCCCAGCATTTT | . | TRBJ1-5 | TRBV12-3/TRBV12-4 | .
CASQERGGVYGYTF | TGCGCCAGCCAAGAGCGAGGGGGCGTCTATGGCTACACCTTC | . | TRBJ1-2 | TRBV5-1 | TRBD1
CASSGRQGRSTEAFF | TGTGCCAGCAGCGGACGACAGGGGAGGAGCACTGAAGCTTTCTTT | once | TRBJ1-1 | TRBV9 | TRBD1
CSALGLAVSNEQFF | TGCAGTGCCCTTGGACTAGCGGTATCCAATGAGCAGTTCTTC | . | TRBJ2-1 | TRBV20-1 | TRBD2
CASSGPDREAYEQYF | TGTGCCAGCAGCGGCCCGGACAGGGAGGCATACGAGCAGTACTTC | . | TRBJ2-7 | TRBV9 | TRBD1
CASSRTGNTQYF | TGTGCCAGCAGCCGCACGGGGAATACGCAGTATTTT | . | TRBJ2-3 | TRBV12-3/TRBV12-4 | .
CASSSGVGYTF | TGTGCCAGCAGTTCAGGGGTTGGCTACACCTTC | . | TRBJ1-2 | TRBV27 | .
CSVERGGYGYTF | TGCAGCGTTGAAAGGGGCGGCTATGGCTACACCTTC | . | TRBJ1-2 | TRBV29-1 | .
CASSLSSEAHYGYTF | TGTGCCAGCAGCTTGTCGAGCGAGGCCCACTATGGCTACACCTTC | . | TRBJ1-2 | TRBV7-9 | .
CASSADPGELFF | TGTGCCAGCAGTGCCGACCCCGGGGAGCTGTTTTTT | . | TRBJ2-2 | TRBV28 | .
CASSQEGVPASEQYF | TGTGCCAGCAGCCAGGAAGGGGTCCCGGCTAGTGAGCAGTACTTC | . | TRBJ2-7 | TRBV9 | .
CSAHSGTSAYEQFF | TGCAGTGCCCACTCTGGGACTAGCGCTTATGAGCAGTTCTTC | once | TRBJ2-1 | TRBV20-1 | TRBD2
CSVEEWGVYNEQFF | TGCAGCGTTGAAGAATGGGGAGTTTACAATGAGCAGTTCTTC | . | TRBJ2-1 | TRBV29-1 | .
CASSWGGRNTEAFF | TGTGCCAGTAGCTGGGGGGGCCGGAACACTGAAGCTTTCTTT | few | TRBJ1-1 | TRBV19 | .
CASSELGDGGYTF | TGTGCCAGCAGTGAGCTAGGGGATGGCGGCTACACCTTC | . | TRBJ1-2 | TRBV2 | .
CASSPTGGAGNEQFF | TGTGCCAGCAGTCCAACAGGGGGCGCGGGAAATGAGCAGTTCTTC | . | TRBJ2-1 | TRBV6-5 | TRBD1
CASSLTGTGTLGYTF | TGCGCCAGCAGCTTGACCGGGACAGGGACTTTGGGCTACACCTTC | . | TRBJ1-2 | TRBV5-1 | TRBD1
CASSQDRVVGGSYNEQFF | TGCGCCAGCAGCCAAGATCGAGTAGTGGGGGGGTCTTACAATGAGCAGTTCTTC | . | TRBJ2-1 | TRBV4-1 | TRBD2
CASSYVGAEETQYF | TGTGCCAGCAGTTACGTGGGAGCCGAAGAGACCCAGTACTTC | . | TRBJ2-5 | TRBV6-5 | .
CASSHGQNYGYTF | TGTGCCAGCAGTCACGGGCAAAACTATGGCTACACCTTC | . | TRBJ1-2 | TRBV27 | .
CASSRSASTDTQYF | TGTGCCAGCAGCCGATCCGCGAGCACAGATACGCAGTATTTT | . | TRBJ2-3 | TRBV6-5 | .
CASSEYEQGEQPQHF | TGTGCCAGCAGTGAATATGAACAGGGGGAACAGCCCCAGCATTTT | . | TRBJ1-5 | TRBV2 | TRBD1
CASSALAGVHNEQFF | TGTGCCAGCAGCGCACTAGCGGGGGTTCACAATGAGCAGTTCTTC | . | TRBJ2-1 | TRBV7-9 | TRBD2
CSARVGTDLNSPLHF | TGCAGTGCTAGAGTAGGGACGGACTTGAATTCACCCCTCCACTTT | . | TRBJ1-6 | TRBV20-1 | .
CSASLGLAYEQYF | TGCAGTGCTAGTCTGGGACTAGCGTACGAGCAGTACTTC | . | TRBJ2-7 | TRBV20-1 | TRBD2
CASSLPGAYEQYF | TGCGCCAGCAGCCTTCCGGGGGCCTACGAGCAGTACTTC | . | TRBJ2-7 | TRBV4-1 | .
CASSPVTSVGYEQYF | TGCGCCAGCAGCCCAGTGACTAGCGTCGGCTACGAGCAGTACTTC | . | TRBJ2-7 | TRBV4-1 | TRBD2
CASSGSGESGANVLTF | TGTGCCAGCAGCGGGTCCGGGGAGTCTGGGGCCAACGTCCTGACTTTC | . | TRBJ2-6 | TRBV13 | .
CASSLPAGRQEKLFF | TGTGCCAGCAGCTTACCGGCGGGGAGGCAGGAAAAACTGTTTTTT | . | TRBJ1-4 | TRBV7-9 | .
CSVGQGMAETQYF | TGCAGCGTTGGACAGGGGATGGCAGAGACCCAGTACTTC | . | TRBJ2-5 | TRBV29-1 | TRBD1
CASRPVNSYEQYF | TGTGCCAGCAGGCCAGTTAACTCCTACGAGCAGTACTTC | . | TRBJ2-7 | TRBV13 | .
CASSLGGQGIWYEQYF | TGTGCCAGCAGCTTGGGGGGACAGGGGATTTGGTACGAGCAGTACTTC | once | TRBJ2-7 | TRBV5-6 | TRBD1
CSAAPRNAYEQYF | TGCAGCGCGGCCCCCAGGAACGCCTACGAGCAGTACTTC | . | TRBJ2-7 | TRBV29-1 | .
CSVPSWDRAYEQYF | TGCAGTGTCCCCAGCTGGGACAGAGCCTACGAGCAGTACTTC | . | TRBJ2-7 | TRBV20-1 | TRBD1
CASSSDSHPFNEQFF | TGTGCCAGCAGTTCGGACAGTCATCCCTTCAATGAGCAGTTCTTC | . | TRBJ2-1 | TRBV12-3/TRBV12-4 | .
CASSEENRDEPQHF | TGTGCCAGCAGTGAAGAAAACAGGGATGAACCCCAGCATTTT | . | TRBJ1-5 | TRBV25-1 | .
CASSQDRQFYEQYF | TGCGCCAGCAGCCAAGACCGACAGTTCTACGAGCAGTACTTC | . | TRBJ2-7 | TRBV4-1 | .
CSARSLGGDTGELFF | TGCAGTGCTAGATCCTTGGGGGGCGATACCGGGGAGCTGTTTTTT | . | TRBJ2-2 | TRBV20-1 | .
CSVRTGESYEQYF | TGCAGCGTCCGGACAGGGGAAAGCTACGAGCAGTACTTC | . | TRBJ2-7 | TRBV29-1 | TRBD1
CASSPKGTADSPLHF | TGTGCCAGCAGCCCAAAGGGGACGGCCGATTCACCCCTCCACTTT | . | TRBJ1-6 | TRBV9 | .
CSAPDRFGTDTQYF | TGCAGTGCTCCTGACAGGTTTGGGACAGATACGCAGTATTTT | . | TRBJ2-3 | TRBV20-1 | .
CSVRGGVSYEQYF | TGCAGCGTTCGGGGAGGGGTTTCCTACGAGCAGTACTTC | . | TRBJ2-7 | TRBV29-1 | TRBD2
CASSYSTGEMWHEQYF | TGTGCCAGCAGTTACTCGACGGGAGAGATGTGGCACGAGCAGTACTTC | . | TRBJ2-7 | TRBV6-5 | .